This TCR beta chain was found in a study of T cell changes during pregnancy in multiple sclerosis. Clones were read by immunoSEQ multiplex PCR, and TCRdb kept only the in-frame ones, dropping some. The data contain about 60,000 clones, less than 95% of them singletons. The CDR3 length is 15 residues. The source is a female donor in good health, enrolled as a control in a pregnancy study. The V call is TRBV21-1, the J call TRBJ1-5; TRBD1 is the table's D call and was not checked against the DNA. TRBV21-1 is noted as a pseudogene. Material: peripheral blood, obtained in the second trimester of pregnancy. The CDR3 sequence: CASSKPRRLDQPQHF. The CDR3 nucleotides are TGTGCCAGCAGCAAGCCGCGCAGGCTCGATCAGCCCCAGCATTTT.